The 4 T cell receptor beta chains below all came from one sample that was sequenced in a study of OX40 agonist ivuxolimab in advanced cancers. TCRdb keeps only in-frame clones here, not all; method: immunoSEQ multiplex PCR. The sample consists of about 50,000 clones, around 90% of them appearing once. The material was CD4+ or CD8+ T cells sorted from blood, obtained in a trial of the OX40 agonist ivuxolimab. Source of these receptors: an adult with an advanced solid tumor such as melanoma, head and neck, liver or kidney cancer.

The V call is TRBV12-2, the J call TRBJ2-3; the table gives TRBD2 as D, unverified against the DNA. TRBV12-2 constitutes a pseudogene. The CDR3 length is 16 residues. The CDR3 reads CASRPELAGGADTQYF. CDR3 DNA: TGTGCAAGTCGTCCTGAACTAGCGGGGGGGGCAGATACGCAGTATTTT.

The chain carries TRBV5-5 and TRBJ2-7; 10 bases are a match to TRBD1. Germline V gives CDR1 SGHKS, CDR2 YYEKEE (reference sequence). This CDR3 is built from 18 residues. The V and J ends lost 4 bases and 3 bases, in that order; junction bases with no gene match: 16. DNA of the CDR3: TGTGCCAGCAGCCAGTCCCGGGACAGGGGCCCTAGCCACTACGAGCAGTACTTC. It translates to CASSQSRDRGPSHYEQYF.

The genes are TRBV2 and TRBJ2-2; 9 nucleotides match TRBD1. Per germline, CDR1 SNHLY and CDR2 FYNNEI. CDR3 size: 15 residues. Trimming took 8 bases from V and 4 from J; bases not matched to a gene: 8. The CDR3 DNA follows: TGTGCCAGCTTCGCGGGACAGGGTACCACCGGGGAGCTGTTTTTT. This sequence encodes CASFAGQGTTGELFF.

The chain links TRBV19 to TRBJ2-1, with 11 bases matching TRBD2. Germline trimming cut 11 bases from V and 8 bases from J; bases unmatched to any gene: 5. The CDR3 length is 12 residues. Germline V gene data show CDR1 as LNHDA and CDR2 as SQIVND (reference sequence). Here the CDR3 reads CAVSGGAYEQFF. The CDR3 DNA follows: TGTGCCGTTAGCGGGGGGGCGTATGAGCAGTTCTTC.